This paragraph reports one T cell receptor beta chain. The method was immunoSEQ multiplex PCR; TCRdb's version includes in-frame clones alone and lacks a portion of them. The table lists more than 10,000 clones, 60% to 80% of them singletons, with more than 45% in the top ten. Treatment defined: randomized to nivolumab then ipilimumab (arm A) or the reverse (arm B). PBMC sorting kept live CD3+CD8+ cells without CD19 or CD56. V was clipped by 8 bases and J by 2 bases, with 15 bases between them. The CDR3 sequence is 14 residues long. Germline values: CDR1 MDHEN, CDR2 SYDVKM. The data belong to a study of sequential checkpoint blockade in melanoma.

The chain employs TRBV28 and TRBJ1-1; D possibly corresponds to TRBD1 (6 bases). Sequenced material: CD8+ T cells sorted from blood (inferred from file names), taken from a patient given nivolumab and ipilimumab in sequence. This clonotype was obtained from a human donor with melanoma. CDR3 DNA: TGTGCCAGCTCCCTTGACAGGCGAAACACTGAAGCTTTCTTT. Protein sequence: CASSLDRRNTEAFF.